This T cell receptor (beta chain) was found in a study of blood T cell repertoires in COVID-19. The V end lost 8 bases, the J end lost 4 bases, and 18 bases lay between the germline ends. In germline, CDR1 is LNHDA, CDR2 SQIVND (reference sequence). This CDR3 has 15 residues. In the original workflow: For nucleated cells, counts were estimated from reference gene primer amplification. Sequencing used immunoSEQ multiplex PCR; TCRdb keeps in-frame clones, though not all of them. D and trimming come from the DNA, and the V and J calls and clone size come from that table. The table lists about 200,000 clones, 85% of them singletons. A Seattle source enrolled patients during active infection and followed them longitudinally.

The chain links TRBV19 to TRBJ1-3; D unresolved. Sequencing was performed on peripheral blood. This clonotype originated in a woman between 65 and 79 years old with COVID-19, enrolled during active disease. In DNA form, the CDR3 reads TGTGCCAGTGGGAGCAGTACCTTATACGGAAACACCATATATTTT. Protein product: CASGSSTLYGNTIYF.